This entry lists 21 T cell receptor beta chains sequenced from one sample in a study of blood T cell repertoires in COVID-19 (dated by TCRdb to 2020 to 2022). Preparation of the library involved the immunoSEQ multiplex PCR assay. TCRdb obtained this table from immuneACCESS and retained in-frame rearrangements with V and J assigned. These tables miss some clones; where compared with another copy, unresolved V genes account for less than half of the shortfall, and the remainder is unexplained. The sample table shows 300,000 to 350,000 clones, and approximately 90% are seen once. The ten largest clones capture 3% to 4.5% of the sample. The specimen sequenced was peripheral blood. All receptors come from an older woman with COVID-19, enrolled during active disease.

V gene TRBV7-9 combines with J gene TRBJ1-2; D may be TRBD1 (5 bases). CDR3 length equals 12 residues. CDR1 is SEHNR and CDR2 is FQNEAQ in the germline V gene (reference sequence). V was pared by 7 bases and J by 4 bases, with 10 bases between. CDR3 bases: TGTGCCAGCACCGGGGCCTTCTATGGCTACACCTTC. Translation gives CASTGAFYGYTF.

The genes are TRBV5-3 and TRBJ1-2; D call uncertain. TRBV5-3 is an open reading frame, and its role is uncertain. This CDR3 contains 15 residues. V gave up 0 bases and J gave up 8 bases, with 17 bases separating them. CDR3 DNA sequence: TGTGCCAGAAGCTTGGAGAGGGCGCCCTCCGAGGGCTACACCTTC. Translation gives CARSLERAPSEGYTF.

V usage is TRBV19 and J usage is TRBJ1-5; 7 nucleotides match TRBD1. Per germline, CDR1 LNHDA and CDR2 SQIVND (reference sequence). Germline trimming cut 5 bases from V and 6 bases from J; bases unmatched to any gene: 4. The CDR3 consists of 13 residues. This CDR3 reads CASSVGQSQPQHF. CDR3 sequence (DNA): TGTGCCAGTAGTGTGGGACAGAGTCAGCCCCAGCATTTT.

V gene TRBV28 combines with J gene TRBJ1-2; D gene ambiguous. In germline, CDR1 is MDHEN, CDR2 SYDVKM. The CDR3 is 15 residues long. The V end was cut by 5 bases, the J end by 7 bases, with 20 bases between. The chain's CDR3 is CASSLRTGISGGYTF. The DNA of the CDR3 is TGTGCCAGCAGTCTCCGGACGGGGATATCCGGTGGCTACACCTTC.

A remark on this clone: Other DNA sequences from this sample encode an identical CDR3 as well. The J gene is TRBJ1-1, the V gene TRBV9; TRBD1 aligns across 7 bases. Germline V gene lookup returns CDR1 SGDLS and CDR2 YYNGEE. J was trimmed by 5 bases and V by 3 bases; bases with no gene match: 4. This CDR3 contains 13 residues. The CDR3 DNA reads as TGTGCCAGCAGCGGGACAGGAGGGACTGAAGCTTTCTTT. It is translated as CASSGTGGTEAFF.

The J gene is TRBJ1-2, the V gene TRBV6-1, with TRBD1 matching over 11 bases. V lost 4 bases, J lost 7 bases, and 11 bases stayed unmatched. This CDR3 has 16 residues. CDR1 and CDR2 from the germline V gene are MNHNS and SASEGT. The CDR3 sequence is CASSVDRGQSTTGYTF. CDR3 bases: TGTGCCAGCAGTGTGGACAGGGGGCAGTCTACTACTGGCTACACCTTC.

The CDR3 DNA is TGTGCCAGCTCACCACCCAAAAACAGGGGGCGAAACTATGGCTACACCTTC. This sequence encodes CASSPPKNRGRNYGYTF. This rearrangement joins TRBV18 to TRBJ1-2; 9 bases map to TRBD1. The CDR3 is made up of 17 amino acids. The germline gives CDR1 KGHSH, CDR2 LQKENI. The J segment lost 2 bases and the V segment lost 0 bases, leaving 7 bases of the junction unmatched.

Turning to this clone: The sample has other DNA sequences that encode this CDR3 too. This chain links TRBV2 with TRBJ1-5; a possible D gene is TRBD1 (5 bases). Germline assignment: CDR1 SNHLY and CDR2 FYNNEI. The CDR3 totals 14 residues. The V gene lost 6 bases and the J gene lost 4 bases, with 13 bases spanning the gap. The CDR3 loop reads CASSGPGGNQPQHF. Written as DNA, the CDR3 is TGTGCCAGCAGCGGCCCGGGGGGGAATCAGCCCCAGCATTTT.

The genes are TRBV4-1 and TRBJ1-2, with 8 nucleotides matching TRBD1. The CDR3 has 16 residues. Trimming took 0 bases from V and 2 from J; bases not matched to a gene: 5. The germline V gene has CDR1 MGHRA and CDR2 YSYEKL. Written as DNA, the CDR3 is TGCGCCAGCAGCCAAGATCCGACAGGGGTCAACTATGGCTACACCTTC. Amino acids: CASSQDPTGVNYGYTF.

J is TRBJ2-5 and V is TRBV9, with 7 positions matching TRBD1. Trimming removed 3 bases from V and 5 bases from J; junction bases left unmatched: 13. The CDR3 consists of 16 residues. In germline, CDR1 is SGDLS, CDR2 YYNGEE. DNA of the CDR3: TGTGCCAGCAGCGCCCCAGGGGGAGCCGGGGAGGAGACCCAGTACTTC. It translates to CASSAPGGAGEETQYF. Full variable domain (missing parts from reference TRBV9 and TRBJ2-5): DSGVTQTPKHLITATGQRVTLRCSPRSGDLSVYWYQQSLDQGLQFLIQYYNGEERAKGNILERFSAQQFPDLHSELNLSSLELGDSALYFCASSAPGGAGEETQYFGPGTRLLVL.

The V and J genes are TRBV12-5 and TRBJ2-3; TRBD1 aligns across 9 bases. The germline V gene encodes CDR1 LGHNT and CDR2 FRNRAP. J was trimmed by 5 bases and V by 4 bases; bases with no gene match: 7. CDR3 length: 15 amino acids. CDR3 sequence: CASGYETGGVDTQYF. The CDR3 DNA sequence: TGTGCTAGTGGTTATGAGACAGGGGGGGTAGATACGCAGTATTTT.

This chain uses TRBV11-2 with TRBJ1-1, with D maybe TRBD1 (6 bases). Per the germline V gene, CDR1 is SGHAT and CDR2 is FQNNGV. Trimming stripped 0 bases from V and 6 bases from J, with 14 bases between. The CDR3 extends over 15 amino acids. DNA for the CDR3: TGTGCCAGCAGCTTAGATCTGGGGGCGTACTCTGAAGCTTTCTTT. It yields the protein CASSLDLGAYSEAFF.

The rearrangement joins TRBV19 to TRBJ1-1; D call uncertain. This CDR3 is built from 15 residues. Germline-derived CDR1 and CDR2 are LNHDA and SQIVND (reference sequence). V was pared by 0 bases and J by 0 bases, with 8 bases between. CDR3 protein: CASSIDPRLNTEAFF. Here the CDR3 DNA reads TGTGCCAGTAGTATAGACCCGCGTTTGAACACTGAAGCTTTCTTT.

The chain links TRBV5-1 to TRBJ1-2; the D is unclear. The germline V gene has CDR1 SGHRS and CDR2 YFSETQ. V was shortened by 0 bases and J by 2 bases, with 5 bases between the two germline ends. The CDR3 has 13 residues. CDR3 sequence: CASSLERNYGYTF. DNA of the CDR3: TGCGCCAGCAGCTTGGAGCGGAACTATGGCTACACCTTC.

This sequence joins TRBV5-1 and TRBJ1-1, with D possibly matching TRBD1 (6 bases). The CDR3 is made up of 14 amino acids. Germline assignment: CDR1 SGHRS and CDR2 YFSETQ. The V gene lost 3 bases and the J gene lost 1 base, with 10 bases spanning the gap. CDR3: CASSYRGQNTEAFF. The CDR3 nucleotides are TGCGCCAGCAGCTATCGGGGACAGAACACTGAAGCTTTCTTT.

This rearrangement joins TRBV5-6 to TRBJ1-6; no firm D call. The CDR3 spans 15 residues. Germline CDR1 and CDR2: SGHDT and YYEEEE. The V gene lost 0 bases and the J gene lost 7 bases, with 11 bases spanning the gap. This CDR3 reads CASSLVQAVNSPLHF. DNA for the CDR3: TGTGCCAGCAGCTTGGTTCAGGCCGTGAATTCACCCCTCCACTTT.

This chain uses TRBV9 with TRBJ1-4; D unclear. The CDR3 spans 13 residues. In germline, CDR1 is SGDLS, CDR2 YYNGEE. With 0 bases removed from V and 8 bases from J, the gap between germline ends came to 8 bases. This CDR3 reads CASSVGPGEKLFF. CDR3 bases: TGTGCCAGCAGCGTAGGACCAGGAGAAAAACTGTTTTTT.

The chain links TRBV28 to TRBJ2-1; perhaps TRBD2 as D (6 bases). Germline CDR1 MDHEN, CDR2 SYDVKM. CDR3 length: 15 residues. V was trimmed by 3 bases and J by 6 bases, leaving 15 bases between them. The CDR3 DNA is TGTGCCAGCAGTTTCGGAGGGGCCCTCGGCAATGAGCAGTTCTTC. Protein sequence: CASSFGGALGNEQFF.

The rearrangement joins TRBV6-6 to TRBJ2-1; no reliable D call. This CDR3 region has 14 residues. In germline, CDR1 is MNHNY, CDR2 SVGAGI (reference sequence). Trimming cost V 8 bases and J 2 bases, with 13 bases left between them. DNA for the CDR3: TGTGCCAGCGGAACTCAGGTACCCTACAATGAGCAGTTCTTC. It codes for CASGTQVPYNEQFF.

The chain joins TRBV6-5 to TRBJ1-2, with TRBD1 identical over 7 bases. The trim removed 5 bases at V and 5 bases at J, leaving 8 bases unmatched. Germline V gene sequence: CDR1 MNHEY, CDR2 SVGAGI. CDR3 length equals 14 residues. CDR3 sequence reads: CASSTRGRGYGYTF. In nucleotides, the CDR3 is TGTGCCAGCAGTACCAGGGGGAGAGGGTATGGCTACACCTTC.

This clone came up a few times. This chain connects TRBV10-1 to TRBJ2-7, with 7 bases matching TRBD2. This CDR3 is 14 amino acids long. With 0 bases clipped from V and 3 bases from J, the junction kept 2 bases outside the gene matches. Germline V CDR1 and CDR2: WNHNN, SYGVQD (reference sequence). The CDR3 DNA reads TGCGCCAGCAGTGAGTCCTGGGGGGGCTACGAGCAGTACTTC. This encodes CASSESWGGYEQYF.